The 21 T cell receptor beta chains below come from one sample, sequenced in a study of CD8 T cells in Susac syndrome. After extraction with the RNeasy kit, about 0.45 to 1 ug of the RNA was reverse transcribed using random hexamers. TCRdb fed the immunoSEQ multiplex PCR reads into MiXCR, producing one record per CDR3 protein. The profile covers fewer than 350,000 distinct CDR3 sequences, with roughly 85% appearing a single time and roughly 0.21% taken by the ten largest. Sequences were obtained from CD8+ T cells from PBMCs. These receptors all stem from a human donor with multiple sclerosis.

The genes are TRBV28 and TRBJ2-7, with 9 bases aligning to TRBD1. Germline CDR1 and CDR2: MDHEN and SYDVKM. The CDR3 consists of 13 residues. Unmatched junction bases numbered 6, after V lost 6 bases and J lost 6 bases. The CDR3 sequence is CASSPGQGIEQYF. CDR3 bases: TGTGCCAGCAGCCCGGGACAGGGTATCGAGCAGTACTTC.

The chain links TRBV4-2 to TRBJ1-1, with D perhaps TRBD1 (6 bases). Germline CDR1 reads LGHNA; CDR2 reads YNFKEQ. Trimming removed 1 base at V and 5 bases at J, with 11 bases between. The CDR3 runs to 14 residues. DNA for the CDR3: TGTGCCAGCAGCCAAGTTACAGGGAGGACTGAAGCTTTCTTT. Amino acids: CASSQVTGRTEAFF.

Written as DNA, the CDR3 is TGCGCCAGCAGCCAAGGATGGTCTAGCGGGAGTACGCAGTACTTC. It yields the protein CASSQGWSSGSTQYF. The chain uses TRBV4-3 and TRBJ2-7; 10 bases line up with TRBD2. The CDR3 loop spans 15 amino acids. The germline gives CDR1 LGHNA, CDR2 YSLEER. V trimming: 1 base; J trimming: 9 bases; junction bases outside the gene matches: 9.

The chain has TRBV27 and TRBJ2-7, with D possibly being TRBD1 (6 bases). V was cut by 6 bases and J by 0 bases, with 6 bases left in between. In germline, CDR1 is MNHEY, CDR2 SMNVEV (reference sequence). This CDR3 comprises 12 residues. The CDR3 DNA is TGTGCCAGCAGGGACAGCTCCTACGAGCAGTACTTC. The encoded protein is CASRDSSYEQYF.

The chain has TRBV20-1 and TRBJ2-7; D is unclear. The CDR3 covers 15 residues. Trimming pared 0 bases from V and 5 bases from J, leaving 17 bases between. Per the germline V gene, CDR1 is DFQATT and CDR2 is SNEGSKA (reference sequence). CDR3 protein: CSAREPELNADEQYF. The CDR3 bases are TGCAGTGCTAGAGAACCCGAGCTGAATGCAGACGAGCAGTACTTC.

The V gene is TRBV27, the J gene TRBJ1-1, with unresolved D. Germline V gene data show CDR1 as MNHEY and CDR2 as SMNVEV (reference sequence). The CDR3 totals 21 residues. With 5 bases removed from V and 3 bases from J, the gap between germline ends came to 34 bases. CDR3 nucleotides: TGTGCCAGCAGTCCAAGTTCTGATATTTACGGGGATGCCCCAAAATACACTGAAGCTTTCTTT. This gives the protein CASSPSSDIYGDAPKYTEAFF.

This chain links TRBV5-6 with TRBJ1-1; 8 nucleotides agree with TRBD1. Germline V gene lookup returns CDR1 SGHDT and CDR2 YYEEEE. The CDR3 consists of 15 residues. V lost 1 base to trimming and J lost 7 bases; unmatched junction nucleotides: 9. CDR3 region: CASSLLPGGVGEAFF. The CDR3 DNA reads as TGTGCCAGCAGCTTGCTACCAGGGGGCGTCGGTGAAGCTTTCTTT.

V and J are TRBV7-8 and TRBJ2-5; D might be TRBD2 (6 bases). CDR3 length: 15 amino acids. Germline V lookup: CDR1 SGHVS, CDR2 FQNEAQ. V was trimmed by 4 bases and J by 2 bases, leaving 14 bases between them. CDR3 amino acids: CASSSTRGIQETQYF. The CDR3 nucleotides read TGTGCCAGCAGCTCGACTAGGGGAATACAAGAGACCCAGTACTTC.

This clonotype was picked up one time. Written as DNA, the CDR3 is TGTGCCAGCAGCTTAGTATATTCCTCTGGGGCCAACGTCCTGACTTTC. Residues: CASSLVYSSGANVLTF. The chain carries TRBV7-9 and TRBJ2-6; unclear D gene. V gave up 1 base and J gave up 0 bases, with 7 bases separating them. CDR3 length: 16 residues. CDR1 and CDR2 from the germline V gene are SEHNR and FQNEAQ (reference sequence).

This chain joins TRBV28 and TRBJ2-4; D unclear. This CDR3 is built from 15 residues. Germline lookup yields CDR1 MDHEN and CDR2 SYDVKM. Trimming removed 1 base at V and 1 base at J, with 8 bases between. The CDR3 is CASSLSDWAKNIQYF. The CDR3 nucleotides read TGTGCCAGCAGTTTATCGGATTGGGCCAAAAACATTCAGTACTTC.

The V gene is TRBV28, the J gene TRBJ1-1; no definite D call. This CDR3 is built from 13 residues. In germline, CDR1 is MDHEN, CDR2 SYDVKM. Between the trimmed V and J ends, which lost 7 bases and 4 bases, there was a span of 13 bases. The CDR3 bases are TGTGCCAGCAACCTTGCACTTACCACTGAAGCTTTCTTT. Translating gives CASNLALTTEAFF.

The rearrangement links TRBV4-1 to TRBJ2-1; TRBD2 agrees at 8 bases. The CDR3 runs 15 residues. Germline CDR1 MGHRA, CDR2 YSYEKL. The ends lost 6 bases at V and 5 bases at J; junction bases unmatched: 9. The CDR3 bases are TGCGCCAGCAGAGTTATCGGGAGGGCCGACAATGAGCAGTTCTTC. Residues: CASRVIGRADNEQFF.

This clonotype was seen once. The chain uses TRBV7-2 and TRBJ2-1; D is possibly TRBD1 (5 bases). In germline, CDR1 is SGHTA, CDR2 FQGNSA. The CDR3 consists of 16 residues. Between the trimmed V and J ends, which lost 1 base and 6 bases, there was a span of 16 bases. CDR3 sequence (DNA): TGTGCCAGCAGCTTAGAATCCAGGGAAGGTTCCAATGAGCAGTTCTTC. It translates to CASSLESREGSNEQFF. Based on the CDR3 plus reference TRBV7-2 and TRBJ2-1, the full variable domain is GAGVSQSPSNKVTEKGKDVELRCDPISGHTALYWYRQSLGQGLEFLIYFQGNSAPDKSGLPSDRFSAERTGGSVSTLTIQRTQQEDSAVYLCASSLESREGSNEQFFGPGTRLTVL.

The DNA of the CDR3 is TGCGCCAGCAGTGAGAACAGGGGCACAGATACGCAGTATTTT. This encodes CASSENRGTDTQYF. The chain uses TRBV10-1 and TRBJ2-3; the D gene is possibly TRBD1 (6 bases). Germline V gives CDR1 WNHNN, CDR2 SYGVQD (reference sequence). The CDR3 totals 14 residues. Trimming removed 2 bases from V and 1 base from J, with 7 bases in between.

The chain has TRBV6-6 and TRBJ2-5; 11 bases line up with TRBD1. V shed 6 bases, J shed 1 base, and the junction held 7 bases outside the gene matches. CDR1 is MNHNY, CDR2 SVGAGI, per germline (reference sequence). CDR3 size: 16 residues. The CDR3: CASRRGTGGLQETQYF. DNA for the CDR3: TGTGCCAGCAGGAGGGGGACAGGGGGTCTCCAAGAGACCCAGTACTTC.

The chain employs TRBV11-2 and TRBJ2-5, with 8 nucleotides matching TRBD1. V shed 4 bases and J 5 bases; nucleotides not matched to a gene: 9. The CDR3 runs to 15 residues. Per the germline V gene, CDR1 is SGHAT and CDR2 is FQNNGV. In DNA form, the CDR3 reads TGTGCCAGCAGCTCAAAGACAGGGGCAAAGGAGACCCAGTACTTC. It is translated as CASSSKTGAKETQYF.

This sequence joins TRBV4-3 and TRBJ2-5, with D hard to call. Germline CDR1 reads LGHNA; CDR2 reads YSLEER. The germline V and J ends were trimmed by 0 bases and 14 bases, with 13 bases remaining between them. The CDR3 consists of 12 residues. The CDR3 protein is CASSQDSLNLYF. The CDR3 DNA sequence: TGCGCCAGCAGCCAAGATAGCCTGAATCTCTACTTC.

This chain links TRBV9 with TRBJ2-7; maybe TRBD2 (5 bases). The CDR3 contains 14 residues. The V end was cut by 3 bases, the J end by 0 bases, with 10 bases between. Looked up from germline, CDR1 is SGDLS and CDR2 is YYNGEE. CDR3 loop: CASSAAGDSYEQYF. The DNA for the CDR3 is TGTGCCAGCAGCGCGGCCGGGGACTCCTACGAGCAGTACTTC. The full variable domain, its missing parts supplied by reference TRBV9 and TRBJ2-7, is DSGVTQTPKHLITATGQRVTLRCSPRSGDLSVYWYQQSLDQGLQFLIQYYNGEERAKGNILERFSAQQFPDLHSELNLSSLELGDSALYFCASSAAGDSYEQYFGPGTRLTVT.

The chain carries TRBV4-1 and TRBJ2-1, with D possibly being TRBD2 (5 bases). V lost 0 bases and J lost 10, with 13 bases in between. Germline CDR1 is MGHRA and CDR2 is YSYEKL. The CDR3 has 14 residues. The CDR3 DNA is TGCGCCAGCAGCCAAGATCCCGGGGTAGGCGAGCAGTTCTTC. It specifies CASSQDPGVGEQFF.

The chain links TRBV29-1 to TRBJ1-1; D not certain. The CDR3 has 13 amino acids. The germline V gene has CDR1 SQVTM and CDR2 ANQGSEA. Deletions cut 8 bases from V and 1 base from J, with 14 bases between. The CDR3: CSPGLEGNTEAFF. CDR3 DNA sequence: TGCAGCCCCGGCCTGGAGGGGAACACTGAAGCTTTCTTT.

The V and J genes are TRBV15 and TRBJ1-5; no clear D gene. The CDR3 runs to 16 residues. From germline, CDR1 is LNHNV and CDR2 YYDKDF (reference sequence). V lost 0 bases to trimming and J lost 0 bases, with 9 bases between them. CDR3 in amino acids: CATSREAGNSNQPQHF. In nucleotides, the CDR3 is TGTGCCACCAGCAGAGAGGCGGGAAATAGCAATCAGCCCCAGCATTTT. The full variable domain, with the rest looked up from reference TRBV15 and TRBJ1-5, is DAMVIQNPRYQVTQFGKPVTLSCSQTLNHNVMYWYQQKSSQAPKLLFHYYDKDFNNEADTPDNFQSRRPNTSFCFLDIRSPGLGDTAMYLCATSREAGNSNQPQHFGDGTRLSIL.